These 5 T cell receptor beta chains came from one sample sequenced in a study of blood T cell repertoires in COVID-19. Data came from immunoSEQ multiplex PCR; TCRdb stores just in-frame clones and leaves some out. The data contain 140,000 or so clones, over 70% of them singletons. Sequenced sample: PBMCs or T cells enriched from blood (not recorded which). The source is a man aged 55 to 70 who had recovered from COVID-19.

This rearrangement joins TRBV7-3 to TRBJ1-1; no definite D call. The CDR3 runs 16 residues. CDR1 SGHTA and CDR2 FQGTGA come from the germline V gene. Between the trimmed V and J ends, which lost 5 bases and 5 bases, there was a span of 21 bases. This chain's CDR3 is CASSQPFGIPETEAFF. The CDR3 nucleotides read TGTGCCAGCAGCCAACCCTTCGGGATCCCGGAGACTGAAGCTTTCTTT.

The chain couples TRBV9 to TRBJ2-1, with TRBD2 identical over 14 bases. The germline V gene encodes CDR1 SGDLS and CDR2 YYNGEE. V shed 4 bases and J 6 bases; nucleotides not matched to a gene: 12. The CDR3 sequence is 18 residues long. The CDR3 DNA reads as TGTGCCAGCAGCCATTCCGGGACTAGCGGGAGTCACGGCAATGAGCAGTTCTTC. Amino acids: CASSHSGTSGSHGNEQFF.

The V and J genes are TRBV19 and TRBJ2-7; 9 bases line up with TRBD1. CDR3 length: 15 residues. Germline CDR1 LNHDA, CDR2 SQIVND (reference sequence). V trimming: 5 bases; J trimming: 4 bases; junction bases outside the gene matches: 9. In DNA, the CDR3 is TGTGCCAGTAGTGCGCCGGGACAGGGTTTTTACGAGCAGTACTTC. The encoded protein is CASSAPGQGFYEQYF.

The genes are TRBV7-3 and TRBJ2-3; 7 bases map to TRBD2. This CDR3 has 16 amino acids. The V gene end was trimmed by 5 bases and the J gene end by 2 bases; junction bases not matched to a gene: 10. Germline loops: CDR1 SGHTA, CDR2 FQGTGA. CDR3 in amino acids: CASSRLGGTNTDTQYF. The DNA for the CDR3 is TGTGCCAGCAGCAGGCTCGGTGGGACTAACACAGATACGCAGTATTTT.

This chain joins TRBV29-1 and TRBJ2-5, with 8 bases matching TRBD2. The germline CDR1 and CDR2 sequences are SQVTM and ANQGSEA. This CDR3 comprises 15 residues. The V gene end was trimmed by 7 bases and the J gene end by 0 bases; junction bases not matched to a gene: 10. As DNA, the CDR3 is TGCAGCGCCGGGGGGGGCAGAGGGGACCAAGAGACCCAGTACTTC. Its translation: CSAGGGRGDQETQYF.